This T cell receptor (beta chain) was sequenced in a study of blood T cell repertoires in COVID-19. On the study more broadly: Samples of COVID-19 (acute and convalescent) were obtained from the United States, Italy and Spain.

The age range of participants was about 18 to 100 years, with residence in under 25 US areas. Participants' own reports of clinical history determined their cohort assignment. CDR3 length: 15 amino acids. Germline values: CDR1 KGHSH, CDR2 LQKENI. V was trimmed by 1 base and J by 6 bases, leaving 15 bases between them. Data came from immunoSEQ multiplex PCR; TCRdb stores just in-frame clones and leaves some out. The data contain around 140,000 clones, around 80% of them singletons. The receptor was derived from a man aged 35-49 years with acute COVID-19. What was sequenced was PBMCs or T cells enriched from blood (not recorded which). This rearrangement joins TRBV18 to TRBJ1-2; maybe TRBD1 (6 bases). CDR3 nucleotide sequence: TGTGCCAGCTCACCACTTTTTGAGCCAGGGGATGGCTACACCTTC. This gives the protein CASSPLFEPGDGYTF.